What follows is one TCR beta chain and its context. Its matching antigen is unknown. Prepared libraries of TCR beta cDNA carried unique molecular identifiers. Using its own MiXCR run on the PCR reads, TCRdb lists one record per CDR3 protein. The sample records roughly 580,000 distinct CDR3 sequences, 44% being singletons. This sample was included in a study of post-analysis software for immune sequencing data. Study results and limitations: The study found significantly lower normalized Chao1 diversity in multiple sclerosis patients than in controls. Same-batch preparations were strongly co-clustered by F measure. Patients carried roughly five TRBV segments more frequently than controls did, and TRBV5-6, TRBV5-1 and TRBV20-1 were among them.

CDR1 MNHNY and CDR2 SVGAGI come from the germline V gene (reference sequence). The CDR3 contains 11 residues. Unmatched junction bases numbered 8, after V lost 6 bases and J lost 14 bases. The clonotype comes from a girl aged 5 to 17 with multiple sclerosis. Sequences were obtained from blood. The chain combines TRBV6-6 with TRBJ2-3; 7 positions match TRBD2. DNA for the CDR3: TGTGCCAGCAGCCACGGGGGGAGGCGGTATTTT. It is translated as CASSHGGRRYF.